These 12 T cell receptor beta chains were sequenced from one sample in a study of CD8+CD57+ T cells in acquired aplastic anemia. Profiling of TCR beta VDJ combinations and CDR3 sequences used genomic DNA as template. Each CDR3 protein gets one entry after TCRdb re-called the reads with MiXCR. The sample has about 160,000 distinct CDR3 sequences, 47% seen once. In patients chosen for sequencing, flow cytometry had shown CD8+CD57+ cell expansion. Sequencing input: sorted CD4+, CD8+, or CD8+CD57+ T cells (not recorded which) from PBMCs. These receptor sequences come from a human donor with aplastic anemia.

The gene calls are TRBV10-1 and TRBJ2-5; D ambiguous. CDR1 and CDR2 from the germline V gene are WNHNN and SYGVQD (reference sequence). This CDR3 spans 15 amino acids. Trimming took 2 bases from V and 5 from J, leaving 15 bases between them. The CDR3 loop is CASSEGAALRETQYF. CDR3 DNA sequence: TGCGCCAGCAGTGAGGGTGCCGCGCTGAGGGAGACCCAGTACTTC.

The chain couples TRBV2 to TRBJ2-2; TRBD2 matches 13 bases. The CDR3 runs to 13 residues. Germline V gene lookup returns CDR1 SNHLY and CDR2 FYNNEI. With V trimmed by 7 bases and J by 8 bases, 1 base remained unmatched. The CDR3 sequence: CASMGLAGGELFF. As DNA, the CDR3 is TGTGCCAGCATGGGACTAGCGGGAGGGGAGCTGTTTTTT.

Regarding this clonotype: Given the absence of the conserved phenylalanine or tryptophan at the CDR3 end, a read error is likely. The chain carries TRBV5-1 and TRBJ1-1, with D unresolved. The CDR3 is 12 amino acids. Germline values: CDR1 SGHRS, CDR2 YFSETQ. V lost 2 bases and J 10 bases, leaving 12 bases between the germline ends. The CDR3 protein is CASSFREEGAFL. CDR3 in DNA: TGCGCCAGCAGCTTCCGGGAGGAGGGAGCTTTCCTT.

The chain is built from TRBV7-9 and TRBJ2-7; D gene ambiguous. This CDR3 contains 12 residues. V lost 5 bases to trimming and J lost 3 bases, with 8 bases between them. Germline V gene data show CDR1 as SEHNR and CDR2 as FQNEAQ (reference sequence). Written as DNA, the CDR3 is TGTGCCAGCAGCCTCGCTTTCTACGAGCAGTACTTC. It yields the protein CASSLAFYEQYF.

This clonotype occurred many times. V and J are TRBV24-1 and TRBJ2-3; D gene ambiguous. Between the trimmed V and J ends, which lost 6 bases and 1 base, there was a span of 10 bases. Per the germline V gene, CDR1 is KGHDR and CDR2 is SFDVKD. The CDR3 extends over 14 amino acids. In DNA, the CDR3 is TGTGCCACCAGTTCGGCTAGAGGCACAGATACGCAGTATTTT. Amino acid sequence: CATSSARGTDTQYF.

This clonotype was detected ten times or more. For the CDR3, the DNA is TGTGCCAGCAGCGTAGGGGGGACAGGTTCCATCTACGAGCAGTACTTC. This codes for CASSVGGTGSIYEQYF. The genes are TRBV9 and TRBJ2-7; 8 bases are shared with TRBD1. This CDR3 contains 16 residues. Germline trimming cut 0 bases from V and 3 bases from J; bases unmatched to any gene: 8. Germline V gene lookup returns CDR1 SGDLS and CDR2 YYNGEE.

With regard to this clonotype: One junction end does not reproduce the germline sequence, and a read error may be involved. This chain uses TRBV20-1 with TRBJ1-6; D gene ambiguous. From germline, CDR1 is DFQATT and CDR2 SNEGSKA (reference sequence). The CDR3 is 15 amino acids. CDR3 in DNA: TGCAGTACTAGAGATCGCGCAGATACCAATTCACCCCTCCACTTT. Protein sequence: CSTRDRADTNSPLHF.

This clonotype was counted many times. The V gene is TRBV7-8, the J gene TRBJ2-7, with 9 nucleotides matching TRBD1. Trimming cost V 4 bases and J 4 bases; bases outside gene matches: 5. CDR1 SGHVS and CDR2 FQNEAQ come from the germline V gene. The CDR3 has 14 amino acids. The CDR3 coding sequence is TGTGCCAGCAGCTCCCGGGACAGGGAATACGAGCAGTACTTC. It codes for CASSSRDREYEQYF.

This clonotype was detected a few times. This chain links TRBV28 with TRBJ1-5; tentative D call: TRBD1 (6 bases). Per the germline V gene, CDR1 is MDHEN and CDR2 is SYDVKM. CDR3 length: 12 amino acids. Trimming stripped 8 bases from V and 6 bases from J, with 11 bases between. The CDR3 reads CASSGATQPQHF. CDR3 DNA: TGTGCCAGCTCGGGGGCGACTCAGCCCCAGCATTTT.

This clonotype has ten or more counts. V is TRBV7-2 and J is TRBJ2-7; D might be TRBD1 or TRBD2, each matching 6 bases. Trimming pared 5 bases from V and 6 bases from J, leaving 17 bases between. This CDR3 has 14 amino acids. Germline CDR1 reads SGHTA; CDR2 reads FQGNSA. The CDR3 is CASSRDTGGFEQYF. The CDR3 DNA reads TGTGCCAGCAGCCGGGACACCGGGGGTTTCGAGCAGTACTTC.

The genes are TRBV15 and TRBJ2-3; D call uncertain. V lost 1 base to trimming and J lost 3 bases, with 5 bases between them. Germline V gives CDR1 LNHNV, CDR2 YYDKDF (reference sequence). CDR3 length equals 13 residues. DNA of the CDR3: TGTGCCACCAGCAGAGGGAGTACAGATACGCAGTATTTT. It codes for CATSRGSTDTQYF.

This chain uses TRBV7-2 with TRBJ1-5; TRBD1 might be the D (5 bases). V was trimmed by 6 bases and J by 0 bases, leaving 9 bases between them. Germline assignment: CDR1 SGHTA and CDR2 FQGNSA. This CDR3 spans 14 amino acids. The CDR3 DNA reads TGTGCCAGCAGTCCAGGGCTTAGCAATCAGCCCCAGCATTTT. Translated: CASSPGLSNQPQHF.